This T cell receptor (beta chain) was identified during a study of shared clonotypes between healthy human individuals. General observations from the study: Owing to a small donor count, the genetic and exposure-history diversity represented was limited.

Comments on this clone: Its antigen is not identified.

The CDR3 is 14 amino acids. In germline, CDR1 is SGHDT, CDR2 YYEEEE. V dropped 1 base and J dropped 4; count of bases not matched to a gene: 5. The test was conducted at deep level. In the study's own analysis: Filtering was not the same, since immunoSEQ gave junction-only sequences without quality scores. Libraries were prepared by immunoSEQ multiplex PCR; TCRdb keeps only in-frame clonotypes and omits some of them. V, J and clone size reflect that table, while D and trimming were determined from the DNA. The sample carries 1,400,000 or so clones, approximately 98.5% recorded once. The clonotype was recovered from a young man in good health. The rearrangement links TRBV5-6 to TRBJ2-7, with 7 bases identical to TRBD2. Material for sequencing was naive CD4+ T cells sorted from blood. Described subset: CD45RA+ positively selected. CDR3 protein: CASSLHGRWYEQYF. DNA for the CDR3: TGTGCCAGCAGCTTGCACGGGAGGTGGTACGAGCAGTACTTC.